This is a list of T cell receptor beta chains from one sample in a study of metastatic and nonmetastatic thyroid tumors. Via MiXCR, TCRdb re-called the PCR reads. Here the sample spans 22,000 or so clones, about 20% being singletons. Sequencing used blood. These receptors came from a female donor with papillary thyroid cancer or a benign thyroid nodule (not recorded which). Some clones in this sample may be carry-over from other donors' samples. Both conserved end residues are part of each CDR3. The D gene is left open where the match is weak. Clone size, where shown, is once, few, many, or a class for clones that have expanded.

J gene	V gene	D gene	clone size	CDR3 DNA	CDR3 protein
TRBJ1-2	TRBV4-2	NA	many	TGTGCCAGCAGCCAAGAACGGGGGGGGTATGGCTACACCTTC	CASSQERGGYGYTF
TRBJ1-5	TRBV6-1	NA	once	TGTGCCAGGAACAGGGTGAATATCAATCAGCCCCAGCATTTT	CARNRVNINQPQHF
TRBJ2-5	TRBV5-8	TRBD1	many	TGTGCCAGCAGCTTGGCGGGACAGGTACAAGAGACCCAGTACTTC	CASSLAGQVQETQYF
TRBJ2-5	TRBV18	TRBD2	many	TGTGCCAGCTCACCTCGCCTTAGCGGGGAAGGAGAGACCCAGTACTTC	CASSPRLSGEGETQYF
TRBJ2-5	TRBV2	NA	many	TGTGCCAGTGGCCAAGAGACCCAGTACTTC	CASGQETQYF
TRBJ2-5	TRBV20-1	TRBD2	many	TGCAGTGCTAGGCGGGGGGTCGACCAAGAGACCCAGTACTTC	CSARRGVDQETQYF
TRBJ2-1	TRBV9	NA	many	TGTGCCAGCAGCGTTCCCAGCAGGGACATCAATGAGCAGTTCTTC	CASSVPSRDINEQFF
TRBJ1-4	TRBV15	NA	few	TGTGCCACCAGCAGAACCGGGATATCTAATGAAAAACTGTTTTTT	CATSRTGISNEKLFF
TRBJ2-2	TRBV2	TRBD1	many	TGTGCCAGCAGGTTACAGGGGACCGGGGAGCTGTTTTTT	CASRLQGTGELFF
TRBJ1-3	TRBV12-3/TRBV12-4	TRBD1	medium-sized	TGTGCCAGCAGTGGGACAGGGTTCGGAAACACCATATATTTT	CASSGTGFGNTIYF
TRBJ2-1	TRBV5-1	TRBD2	NA	TGCGCCAGCGCGGGACTAGCGGGGGACTCCTACAATGAGCAGTTCTTC	CASAGLAGDSYNEQFF
TRBJ2-7	TRBV2	NA	many	TGTGCCAGCGCCCCGCCGGTTACGAACTACGAGCAGTACTTC	CASAPPVTNYEQYF
TRBJ2-5	TRBV20-1	TRBD2	many	TGCAGTAGCTTTACGCTAGCGGGAGCGGAGACCCAGTACTTC	CSSFTLAGAETQYF
TRBJ1-2	TRBV28	NA	medium-sized	TGTGCCAGCAGTTTATCTTGGGGGGGCGGTGGCTACACCTTC	CASSLSWGGGGYTF
TRBJ2-2	TRBV9	TRBD2	many	TGTGCCAGCAGCCCGGACCCACTAGCGGTGAACACCGGGGAGCTGTTTTTT	CASSPDPLAVNTGELFF
TRBJ2-5	TRBV3-1	NA	NA	TGTGCCAGCAGCCAAGGAGGAGGGGCTAGGGGGCAAGAGACCCAGTACTTC	CASSQGGGARGQETQYF
TRBJ2-2	TRBV6-4	TRBD1	many	TGTGCCAGCAGTGACGGGACAGGGGACACCGGGGAGCTGTTTTTT	CASSDGTGDTGELFF